These T cell receptor beta chains were read from a single sample in a study of cytomegalovirus exposure and HLA in healthy donors. Here immunoSEQ multiplex PCR was the method, and the copy in TCRdb shows in-frame clones only, minus some. The table includes around 50,000 clones, 65% to 90% detected once. The sample consisted of PBMCs. These receptors all come from a man aged 25 to 45 in good health and CMV-seronegative. CDR3s include the opening cysteine and the closing phenylalanine or tryptophan. Fields, in order: V gene, J gene, clone size, D gene, CDR3 protein, CDR3 DNA. D genes are given only for firm matches. Expanded clones are given a class, and other clones once, few, many or no size at all.

v_call: TRBV6-6
j_call: TRBJ1-1
clone_size: .
d_call: TRBD1
cdr3_aa: CASTLTGWNTEAFF
cdr3_nt: TGTGCCAGCACCCTGACAGGGTGGAACACTGAAGCTTTCTTT

v_call: TRBV7-2
j_call: TRBJ1-1
clone_size: .
d_call: .
cdr3_aa: CASSLGPGGAAEAFF
cdr3_nt: TGTGCCAGCAGCTTAGGTCCGGGGGGAGCGGCTGAAGCTTTCTTT

v_call: TRBV10-3
j_call: TRBJ2-7
clone_size: .
d_call: .
cdr3_aa: CAISEGGSSYEQYF
cdr3_nt: TGTGCCATCAGTGAGGGGGGGAGCTCCTACGAGCAGTACTTC

v_call: TRBV6-5
j_call: TRBJ2-5
clone_size: .
d_call: TRBD1
cdr3_aa: CASSRTGGSETQYF
cdr3_nt: TGTGCCAGCAGTCGGACAGGGGGCTCGGAGACCCAGTACTTC

v_call: TRBV4-1
j_call: TRBJ2-7
clone_size: .
d_call: TRBD1
cdr3_aa: CASSQGTGGLYEQYF
cdr3_nt: TGCGCCAGCAGCCAGGGGACAGGGGGCCTCTACGAGCAGTACTTC

v_call: TRBV5-1
j_call: TRBJ1-1
clone_size: few
d_call: .
cdr3_aa: CASSPPGDSAFF
cdr3_nt: TGCGCCAGCAGCCCACCCGGGGATTCCGCTTTCTTT

v_call: TRBV5-8
j_call: TRBJ1-2
clone_size: .
d_call: .
cdr3_aa: CASSDGRSGYTF
cdr3_nt: TGTGCCAGCAGCGACGGGAGGTCGGGCTACACCTTC

v_call: TRBV7-8
j_call: TRBJ2-1
clone_size: .
d_call: TRBD1
cdr3_aa: CASSLKPGQNYNEQFF
cdr3_nt: TGTGCCAGCAGCTTAAAACCGGGACAGAACTACAATGAGCAGTTCTTC

v_call: TRBV7-8
j_call: TRBJ1-5
clone_size: .
d_call: .
cdr3_aa: CASSLSGRYNQPQHF
cdr3_nt: TGTGCCAGCAGCTTAAGTGGCAGATACAATCAGCCCCAGCATTTT

v_call: TRBV18
j_call: TRBJ1-5
clone_size: once
d_call: TRBD1
cdr3_aa: CASSPGQANQPQHF
cdr3_nt: TGTGCCAGCTCACCCGGACAGGCCAATCAGCCCCAGCATTTT

v_call: TRBV4-3
j_call: TRBJ1-2
clone_size: .
d_call: .
cdr3_aa: CASSRERGIGYGYTF
cdr3_nt: TGCGCCAGCAGCCGGGAAAGGGGTATCGGCTATGGCTACACCTTC

v_call: TRBV7-3
j_call: TRBJ2-5
clone_size: .
d_call: .
cdr3_aa: CASSLRSGQVSETQYF
cdr3_nt: TGTGCCAGCAGCTTAAGGAGCGGGCAGGTTTCGGAGACCCAGTACTTC

v_call: TRBV25-1
j_call: TRBJ2-7
clone_size: .
d_call: .
cdr3_aa: CASLGTHSYEQYF
cdr3_nt: TGTGCCAGCCTCGGGACACACTCCTACGAGCAGTACTTC

v_call: TRBV4-3
j_call: TRBJ1-2
clone_size: .
d_call: .
cdr3_aa: CASSPRRWEPDGYTF
cdr3_nt: TGCGCCAGCAGCCCCCGACGGTGGGAGCCCGATGGCTACACCTTC

v_call: TRBV5-5
j_call: TRBJ2-3
clone_size: .
d_call: TRBD1
cdr3_aa: CASSYGQGNTDTQYF
cdr3_nt: TGTGCCAGCAGCTATGGACAGGGAAACACAGATACGCAGTATTTT

v_call: TRBV4-3
j_call: TRBJ1-1
clone_size: few
d_call: .
cdr3_aa: CASSQSRGRGEAFF
cdr3_nt: TGCGCCAGCAGCCAAAGCCGGGGTAGAGGTGAAGCTTTCTTT

v_call: TRBV6-5
j_call: TRBJ2-2
clone_size: .
d_call: .
cdr3_aa: CASSYSAHLLGGELFF
cdr3_nt: TGTGCCAGCAGTTACTCAGCCCACCTCCTCGGCGGGGAGCTGTTTTTT

v_call: TRBV9
j_call: TRBJ2-3
clone_size: .
d_call: TRBD2
cdr3_aa: CASSFSPWTSGSSTDTQYF
cdr3_nt: TGTGCCAGCAGCTTTAGCCCCTGGACTAGCGGGAGTAGCACAGATACGCAGTATTTT

v_call: TRBV25-1
j_call: TRBJ2-3
clone_size: .
d_call: .
cdr3_aa: CASSVGDTQYF
cdr3_nt: TGTGCCAGCAGTGTCGGAGATACGCAGTATTTT

v_call: TRBV5-1
j_call: TRBJ2-1
clone_size: .
d_call: .
cdr3_aa: CASSLVGHEFDEQFF
cdr3_nt: TGCGCCAGCAGCTTGGTAGGACATGAGTTCGATGAGCAGTTCTTC

v_call: TRBV15
j_call: TRBJ1-2
clone_size: once
d_call: .
cdr3_aa: CATSTYRGYTF
cdr3_nt: TGTGCCACCAGCACCTATCGTGGCTACACCTTC

v_call: TRBV18
j_call: TRBJ1-6
clone_size: .
d_call: TRBD1
cdr3_aa: CASSPTGGNSPLHF
cdr3_nt: TGTGCCAGCTCACCGACAGGGGGTAATTCACCCCTCCACTTT

v_call: TRBV7-2
j_call: TRBJ1-5
clone_size: few
d_call: .
cdr3_aa: CASSLALSNQPQHF
cdr3_nt: TGTGCCAGCAGCTTAGCCCTTAGCAATCAGCCCCAGCATTTT

v_call: TRBV5-4
j_call: TRBJ2-1
clone_size: .
d_call: .
cdr3_aa: CASSVGPGNEQFF
cdr3_nt: TGTGCCAGCAGCGTGGGACCAGGGAATGAGCAGTTCTTC

v_call: TRBV19
j_call: TRBJ1-1
clone_size: .
d_call: .
cdr3_aa: CATVYRVDFPPSPAFF
cdr3_nt: TGTGCCACCGTCTACAGGGTTGATTTTCCGCCGTCCCCAGCTTTCTTT

v_call: TRBV5-4
j_call: TRBJ1-1
clone_size: .
d_call: .
cdr3_aa: CASSAPTGGETEAFF
cdr3_nt: TGTGCCAGCAGCGCTCCGACGGGGGGAGAGACTGAAGCTTTCTTT

v_call: TRBV27
j_call: TRBJ2-2
clone_size: .
d_call: .
cdr3_aa: CASSLAGAGTGELFF
cdr3_nt: TGTGCCAGCAGTTTGGCGGGCGCCGGGACCGGGGAGCTGTTTTTT

v_call: TRBV6-1
j_call: TRBJ1-1
clone_size: .
d_call: TRBD1
cdr3_aa: CASSEDGTGRVGFF
cdr3_nt: TGTGCCAGCAGTGAAGACGGGACAGGGAGAGTAGGTTTCTTT

v_call: TRBV7-9
j_call: TRBJ1-1
clone_size: .
d_call: .
cdr3_aa: CASSLQGTNTEAFF
cdr3_nt: TGTGCCAGCAGCCTACAGGGAACGAACACTGAAGCTTTCTTT

v_call: TRBV7-6
j_call: TRBJ2-7
clone_size: .
d_call: .
cdr3_aa: CASSLETGPSYEQYF
cdr3_nt: TGTGCCAGCAGCCTAGAGACAGGTCCCTCCTACGAGCAGTACTTC

v_call: TRBV2
j_call: TRBJ2-1
clone_size: .
d_call: TRBD1
cdr3_aa: CASTYDRGNYNEQFF
cdr3_nt: TGTGCCAGCACCTACGACAGGGGGAACTACAATGAGCAGTTCTTC

v_call: TRBV29-1
j_call: TRBJ1-4
clone_size: .
d_call: .
cdr3_aa: CSVRPGGGRREKLFF
cdr3_nt: TGCAGCGTCCGCCCGGGTGGGGGGAGGCGTGAAAAACTGTTTTTT

v_call: TRBV5-6
j_call: TRBJ2-1
clone_size: .
d_call: .
cdr3_aa: CASRHRSSYNEQFF
cdr3_nt: TGTGCCAGCAGACACCGGAGCTCCTACAATGAGCAGTTCTTC

v_call: TRBV7-2
j_call: TRBJ1-4
clone_size: .
d_call: .
cdr3_aa: CASSLPGLGEKLFF
cdr3_nt: TGTGCCAGCAGCTTACCAGGGCTGGGTGAAAAACTGTTTTTT

v_call: TRBV9
j_call: TRBJ2-3
clone_size: .
d_call: .
cdr3_aa: CASSVGGGARTDTQYF
cdr3_nt: TGTGCCAGCAGCGTCGGAGGGGGGGCCAGGACGGATACGCAGTATTTT

v_call: TRBV19
j_call: TRBJ2-1
clone_size: once
d_call: .
cdr3_aa: CASSIRGSYNEQFF
cdr3_nt: TGTGCCAGTAGTATCAGGGGATCCTACAATGAGCAGTTCTTC

v_call: TRBV4-3
j_call: TRBJ2-5
clone_size: .
d_call: TRBD2
cdr3_aa: CASSPGREAWGETQYF
cdr3_nt: TGCGCCAGCAGTCCCGGTCGGGAGGCGTGGGGAGAGACCCAGTACTTC

v_call: TRBV5-4
j_call: TRBJ2-5
clone_size: .
d_call: TRBD2
cdr3_aa: CASSLSGGETQYF
cdr3_nt: TGTGCCAGCAGCTTGTCGGGGGGAGAGACCCAGTACTTC

v_call: TRBV5-1
j_call: TRBJ1-4
clone_size: few
d_call: .
cdr3_aa: CASSLTATNEKLFF
cdr3_nt: TGCGCCAGCAGCCTGACAGCGACTAATGAAAAACTGTTTTTT

v_call: TRBV9
j_call: TRBJ1-1
clone_size: few
d_call: TRBD1
cdr3_aa: CASSPWTGGMNTEAFF
cdr3_nt: TGTGCCAGCAGCCCGTGGACAGGGGGCATGAACACTGAAGCTTTCTTT

v_call: TRBV4-2
j_call: TRBJ1-2
clone_size: .
d_call: .
cdr3_aa: CASSQANYGYTF
cdr3_nt: TGTGCCAGCAGCCAGGCCAACTATGGCTACACCTTC

v_call: TRBV7-9
j_call: TRBJ2-3
clone_size: few
d_call: .
cdr3_aa: CASSLERGSTDTQYF
cdr3_nt: TGTGCCAGCAGCTTAGAGCGCGGTAGCACAGATACGCAGTATTTT

v_call: TRBV4-3
j_call: TRBJ2-1
clone_size: .
d_call: TRBD2
cdr3_aa: CASSQGISGMTYNEQFF
cdr3_nt: TGCGCCAGCAGCCAAGGTATTAGCGGGATGACCTACAATGAGCAGTTCTTC

v_call: TRBV10-3
j_call: TRBJ2-2
clone_size: .
d_call: TRBD2
cdr3_aa: CAISATGTSTNTGELFF
cdr3_nt: TGTGCCATCAGTGCGACCGGGACTAGCACGAACACCGGGGAGCTGTTTTTT

v_call: TRBV27
j_call: TRBJ1-2
clone_size: .
d_call: .
cdr3_aa: CASSVGHSSYGYTF
cdr3_nt: TGTGCCAGCAGTGTGGGACACAGTTCGTATGGCTACACCTTC

v_call: TRBV6-5
j_call: TRBJ2-7
clone_size: .
d_call: TRBD2
cdr3_aa: CASSYSWASGEGEQYF
cdr3_nt: TGTGCCAGCAGTTACTCCTGGGCTAGCGGGGAAGGCGAGCAGTACTTC

v_call: TRBV11-2
j_call: TRBJ2-7
clone_size: .
d_call: TRBD2
cdr3_aa: CASSPVAGGRYEQYF
cdr3_nt: TGTGCCAGCAGCCCCGTAGCGGGGGGGCGGTACGAGCAGTACTTC

v_call: TRBV10-3
j_call: TRBJ2-7
clone_size: .
d_call: TRBD1
cdr3_aa: CAIKDPGQGLDEQYF
cdr3_nt: TGTGCCATTAAAGACCCGGGACAGGGGCTCGACGAGCAGTACTTC

v_call: TRBV5-6
j_call: TRBJ1-3
clone_size: .
d_call: .
cdr3_aa: CASSFLDRGNTIYF
cdr3_nt: TGTGCCAGCAGCTTCCTCGACAGGGGAAACACCATATATTTT

v_call: TRBV7-2
j_call: TRBJ2-7
clone_size: .
d_call: TRBD1
cdr3_aa: CASSRQGSSYEQYF
cdr3_nt: TGTGCCAGCAGCCGACAGGGGAGTTCCTACGAGCAGTACTTC

v_call: TRBV16
j_call: TRBJ1-2
clone_size: .
d_call: .
cdr3_aa: CASSQGERGYTF
cdr3_nt: TGTGCCAGCAGCCAAGGGGAGCGGGGCTACACCTTC